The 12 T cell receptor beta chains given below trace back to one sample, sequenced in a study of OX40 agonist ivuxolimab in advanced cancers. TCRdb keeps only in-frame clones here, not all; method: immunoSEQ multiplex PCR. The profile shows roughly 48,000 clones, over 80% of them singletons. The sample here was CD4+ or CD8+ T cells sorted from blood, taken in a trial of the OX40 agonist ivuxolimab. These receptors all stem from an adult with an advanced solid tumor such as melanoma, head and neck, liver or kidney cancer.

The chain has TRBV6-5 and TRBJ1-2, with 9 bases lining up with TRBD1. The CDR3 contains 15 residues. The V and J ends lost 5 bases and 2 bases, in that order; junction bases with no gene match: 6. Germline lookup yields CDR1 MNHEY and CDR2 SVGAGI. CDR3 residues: CASSKGQGSNYGYTF. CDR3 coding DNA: TGTGCCAGCAGTAAGGGACAGGGTTCAAACTATGGCTACACCTTC.

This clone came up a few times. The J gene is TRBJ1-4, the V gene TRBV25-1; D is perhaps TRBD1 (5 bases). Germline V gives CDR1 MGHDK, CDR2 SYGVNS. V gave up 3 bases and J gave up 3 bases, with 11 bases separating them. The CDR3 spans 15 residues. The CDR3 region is CASSDLGTANEKLFF. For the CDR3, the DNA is TGTGCCAGCAGTGATCTTGGGACGGCTAATGAAAAACTGTTTTTT.

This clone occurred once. The DNA of the CDR3 is TGTGCCAGCAGCGTACGGGAGCTAAAGAGCATTCAGTACTTC. It is translated as CASSVRELKSIQYF. The chain recombines TRBV9 with TRBJ2-4, with D possibly TRBD2 on 6 matching bases. CDR3 length: 14 amino acids. The ends were cut back, 1 base at V and 9 bases at J, with 14 bases in the middle. Germline V gene sequence: CDR1 SGDLS, CDR2 YYNGEE. The variable domain in full, completed from reference TRBV9 and TRBJ2-4, reads DSGVTQTPKHLITATGQRVTLRCSPRSGDLSVYWYQQSLDQGLQFLIQYYNGEERAKGNILERFSAQQFPDLHSELNLSSLELGDSALYFCASSVRELKSIQYFGAGTRLSVL.

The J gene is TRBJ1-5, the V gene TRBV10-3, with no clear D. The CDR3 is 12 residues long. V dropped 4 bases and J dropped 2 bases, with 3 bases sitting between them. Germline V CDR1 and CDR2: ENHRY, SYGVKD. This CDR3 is CAISGGNQPQHF. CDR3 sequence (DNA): TGTGCCATCAGTGGCGGCAATCAGCCCCAGCATTTT.

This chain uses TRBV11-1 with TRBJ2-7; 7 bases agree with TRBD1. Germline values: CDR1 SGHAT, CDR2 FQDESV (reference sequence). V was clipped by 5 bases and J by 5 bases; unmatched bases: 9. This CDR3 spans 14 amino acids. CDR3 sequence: CASSIQGPPDEQYF. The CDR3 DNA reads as TGTGCCAGCAGCATACAGGGGCCCCCTGACGAGCAGTACTTC.

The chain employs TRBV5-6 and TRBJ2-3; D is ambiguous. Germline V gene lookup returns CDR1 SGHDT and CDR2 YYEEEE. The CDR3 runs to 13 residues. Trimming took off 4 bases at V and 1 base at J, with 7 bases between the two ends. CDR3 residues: CASSPQGTDTQYF. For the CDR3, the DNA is TGTGCCAGCAGCCCGCAGGGCACAGATACGCAGTATTTT.

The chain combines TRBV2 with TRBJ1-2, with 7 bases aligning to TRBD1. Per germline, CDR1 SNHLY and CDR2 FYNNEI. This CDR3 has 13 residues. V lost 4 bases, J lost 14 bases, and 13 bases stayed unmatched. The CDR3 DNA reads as TGTGCCAGCAGTGGTACAGGGGAGTTTAGCGGGACCTTC. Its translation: CASSGTGEFSGTF.

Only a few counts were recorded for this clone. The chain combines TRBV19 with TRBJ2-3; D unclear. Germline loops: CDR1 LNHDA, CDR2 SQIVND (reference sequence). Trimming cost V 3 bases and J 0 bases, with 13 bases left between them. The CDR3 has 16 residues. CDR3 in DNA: TGTGCCAGTAGTATCATCGGCCGAACTAGCACAGATACGCAGTATTTT. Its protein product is CASSIIGRTSTDTQYF. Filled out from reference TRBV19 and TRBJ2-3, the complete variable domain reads DGGITQSPKYLFRKEGQNVTLSCEQNLNHDAMYWYRQDPGQGLRLIYYSQIVNDFQKGDIAEGYSVSREKKESFPLTVTSAQKNPTAFYLCASSIIGRTSTDTQYFGPGTRLTVL.

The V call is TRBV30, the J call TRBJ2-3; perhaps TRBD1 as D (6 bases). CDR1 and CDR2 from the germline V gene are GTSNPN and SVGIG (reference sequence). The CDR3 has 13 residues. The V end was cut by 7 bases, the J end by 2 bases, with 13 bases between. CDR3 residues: CASQTGNTDTQYF. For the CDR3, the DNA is TGTGCCTCTCAGACAGGAAACACAGATACGCAGTATTTT.

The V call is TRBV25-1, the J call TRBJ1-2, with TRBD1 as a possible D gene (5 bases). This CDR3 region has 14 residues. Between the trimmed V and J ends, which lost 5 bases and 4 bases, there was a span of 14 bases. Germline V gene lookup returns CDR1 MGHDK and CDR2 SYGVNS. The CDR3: CASSRNTGPYGYTF. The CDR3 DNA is TGTGCCAGCAGTCGAAACACAGGACCCTATGGCTACACCTTC.

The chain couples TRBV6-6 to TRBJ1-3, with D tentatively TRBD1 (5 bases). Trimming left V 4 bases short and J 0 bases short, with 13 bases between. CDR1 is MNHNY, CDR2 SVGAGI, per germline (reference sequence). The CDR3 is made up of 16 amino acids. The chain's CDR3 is CASSSHAGRSGNTIYF. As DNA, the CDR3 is TGTGCCAGCAGTTCCCATGCAGGGCGCTCTGGAAACACCATATATTTT.

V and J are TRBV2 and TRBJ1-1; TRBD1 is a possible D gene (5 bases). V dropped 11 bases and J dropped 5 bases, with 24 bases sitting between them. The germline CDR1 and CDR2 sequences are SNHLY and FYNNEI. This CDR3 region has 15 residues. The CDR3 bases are TGTGCCTCCACCCGGGACGCGACACGCGGGACTGAAGCTTTCTTT. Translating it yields CASTRDATRGTEAFF. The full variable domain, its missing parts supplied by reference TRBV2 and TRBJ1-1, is EPEVTQTPSHQVTQMGQEVILRCVPISNHLYFYWYRQILGQKVEFLVSFYNNEISEKSEIFDDQFSVERPDGSNFTLKIRSTKLEDSAMYFCASTRDATRGTEAFFGQGTRLTVV.